This TCR beta chain was identified in a study of T cell repertoires in cytomegalovirus infection. Study in general: Signatures in public TCR beta sequences pointed to both CMV infection and matching HLA type. Notes on the study in general: Carriage of CMV together with the relevant HLA was identifiable through cumulative public TCR beta family frequency. HLA-C-restricted CMV clonotypes gave the most frequent clonotype in two of eight donors.

A word on this clonotype: The antigen is not known.

Using its own MiXCR run on the reads, TCRdb lists one record per CDR3 protein. This sample has a few hundred thousand distinct CDR3 sequences, with around a third found just once. The source material was cultured PBMCs, sampled from culture after CMV antigen stimulation. The clonotype originates from a human donor in good health (CMV status not recorded). Some clones in this sample may be carry-over from other donors' samples.

The CDR3 reads CSASRLAGHSGANVLTF. The CDR3 DNA is TGCAGTGCTAGTCGCCTAGCGGGCCACTCTGGGGCCAACGTCCTGACTTTC. The rearrangement uses TRBV20-1 and TRBJ2-6, with 8 bases that match TRBD2. The trim removed 3 bases at V and 0 bases at J, leaving 7 bases unmatched. The CDR3 runs 17 residues. In germline, CDR1 is DFQATT, CDR2 SNEGSKA (reference sequence).